This TCR beta chain was retrieved from a study of blood T cell repertoires in COVID-19. Profiling relied on immunoSEQ multiplex PCR, and the TCRdb table lists in-frame clones only, not all of them. The table records some 110,000 clones, around 87% of them present only once. The V gene's germline CDR1 is SNHLY and CDR2 FYNNEI. CDR3 size: 15 residues. V was pared by 4 bases and J by 8 bases, with 5 bases of the junction left unmatched. This receptor was identified in a man aged 50-60 years with acute or convalescent COVID-19. This rearrangement joins TRBV2 to TRBJ2-2; 12 bases map to TRBD1. The sequencing sample was made of peripheral blood. In DNA, the CDR3 is TGTGCCAGCAGTGGGGACAGGGGGCTTTTTGGGGAGCTGTTTTTT. Its protein is CASSGDRGLFGELFF.